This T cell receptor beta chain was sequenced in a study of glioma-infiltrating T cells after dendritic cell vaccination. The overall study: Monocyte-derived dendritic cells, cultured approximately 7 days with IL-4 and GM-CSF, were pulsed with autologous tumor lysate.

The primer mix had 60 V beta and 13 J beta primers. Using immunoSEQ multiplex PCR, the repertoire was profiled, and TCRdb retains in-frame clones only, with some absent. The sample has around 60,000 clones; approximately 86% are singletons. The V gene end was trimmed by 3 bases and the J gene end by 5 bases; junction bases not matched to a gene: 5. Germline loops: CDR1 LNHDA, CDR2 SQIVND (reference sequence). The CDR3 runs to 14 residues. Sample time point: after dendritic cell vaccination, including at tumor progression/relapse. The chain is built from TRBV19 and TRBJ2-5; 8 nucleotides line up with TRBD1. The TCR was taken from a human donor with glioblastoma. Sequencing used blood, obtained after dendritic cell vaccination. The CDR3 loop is CASSMTGVWETQYF. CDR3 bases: TGTGCCAGTAGTATGACAGGGGTTTGGGAGACCCAGTACTTC.